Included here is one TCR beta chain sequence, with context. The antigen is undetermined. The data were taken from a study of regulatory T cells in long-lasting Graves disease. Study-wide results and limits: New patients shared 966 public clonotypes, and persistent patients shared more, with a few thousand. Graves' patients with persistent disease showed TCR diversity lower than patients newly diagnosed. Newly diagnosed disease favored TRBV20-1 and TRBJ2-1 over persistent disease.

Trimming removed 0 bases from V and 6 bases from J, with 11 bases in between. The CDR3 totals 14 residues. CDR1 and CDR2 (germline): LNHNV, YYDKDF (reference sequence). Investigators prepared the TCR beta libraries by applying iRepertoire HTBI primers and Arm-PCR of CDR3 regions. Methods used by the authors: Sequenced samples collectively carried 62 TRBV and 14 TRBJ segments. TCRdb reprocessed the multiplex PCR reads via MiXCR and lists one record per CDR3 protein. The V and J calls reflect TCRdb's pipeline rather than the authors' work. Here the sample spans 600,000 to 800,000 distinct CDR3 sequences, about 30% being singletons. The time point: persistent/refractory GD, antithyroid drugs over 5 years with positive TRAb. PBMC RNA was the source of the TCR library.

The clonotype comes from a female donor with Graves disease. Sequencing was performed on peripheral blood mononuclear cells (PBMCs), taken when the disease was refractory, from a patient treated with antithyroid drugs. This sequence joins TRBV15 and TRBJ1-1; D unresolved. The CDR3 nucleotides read TGTGCCACCAGCAGAGAAGTCCGGGCCCCTGAAGCTTTCTTT. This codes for CATSREVRAPEAFF.